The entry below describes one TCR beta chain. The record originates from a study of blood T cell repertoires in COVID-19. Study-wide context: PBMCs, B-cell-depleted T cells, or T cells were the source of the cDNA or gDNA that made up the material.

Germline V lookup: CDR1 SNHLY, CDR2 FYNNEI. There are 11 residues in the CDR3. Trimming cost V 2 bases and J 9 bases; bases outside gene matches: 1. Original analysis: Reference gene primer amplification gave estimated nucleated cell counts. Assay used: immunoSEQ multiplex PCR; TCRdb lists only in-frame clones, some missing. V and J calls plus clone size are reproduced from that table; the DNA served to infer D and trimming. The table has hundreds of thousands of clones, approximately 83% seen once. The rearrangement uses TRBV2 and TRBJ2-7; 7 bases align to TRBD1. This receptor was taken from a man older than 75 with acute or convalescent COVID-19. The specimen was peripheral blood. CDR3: CASSEWTGQYF. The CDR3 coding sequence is TGTGCCAGCAGTGAATGGACAGGGCAGTACTTC.